One and the same sample provided the 3 T cell receptor beta chains below, sequenced in a study of chemoradiotherapy in HPV16-positive cancers. Libraries were prepared by immunoSEQ multiplex PCR; TCRdb keeps only in-frame clonotypes and omits some of them. The sample gives approximately 27,000 clones, over 65% of which show up once; 5% to 7% is in the top ten. Sample: blood, taken from a patient who underwent chemoradiotherapy. Receptor source: a human donor with HPV-associated anogenital cancer.

The chain is built from TRBV4-1 and TRBJ2-5, with 8 bases matching TRBD1. The DNA matches TRBJ2-7 better at its end, which makes the J call doubtful. This CDR3 region has 15 residues. CDR1 and CDR2 from the germline V gene are MGHRA and YSYEKL. CDR3 DNA sequence: TGCGCCAGCAGCCAAGAAGGGGCAGGGGGCCACGAGCAGTACTTC. Its translation: CASSQEGAGGHEQYF.

The chain uses TRBV19 and TRBJ2-3; D perhaps matches TRBD2 (6 bases). Germline assignment: CDR1 LNHDA and CDR2 SQIVND (reference sequence). Trimming cost V 5 bases and J 2 bases, with 14 bases left between them. The CDR3 has 15 amino acids. DNA of the CDR3: TGTGCCAGTAGTGCGCGGGACCGAAACACAGATACGCAGTATTTT. Translating it yields CASSARDRNTDTQYF.

The V call is TRBV27, the J call TRBJ1-2; D call uncertain. Germline-derived CDR1 and CDR2 are MNHEY and SMNVEV (reference sequence). The length of the CDR3 is 15 residues. The V end lost 0 bases, the J end lost 4 bases, and 12 bases lay between the germline ends. The CDR3 protein is CASSLSKSGLYGYTF. The CDR3 DNA reads as TGTGCCAGCAGTTTATCGAAGTCGGGTCTCTATGGCTACACCTTC.